These 19 T cell receptor beta chains originate from one sample sequenced in a study of technical replicates of blood from several donors. Method: immunoSEQ multiplex PCR; TCRdb's copy keeps in-frame clones and lacks some. The repertoire holds about 83,000 clones, with about 90% as singletons. The sample taken for sequencing was T cells isolated from PBMCs. The receptor set was obtained from a human donor in good health.

This chain connects TRBV6-1 to TRBJ2-2; TRBD1 agrees at 9 bases. The V gene end was trimmed by 3 bases and the J gene end by 8 bases; junction bases not matched to a gene: 4. The CDR3 loop spans 14 amino acids. Germline loops: CDR1 MNHNS, CDR2 SASEGT. CDR3 sequence: CASSETGGPGELFF. DNA of the CDR3: TGTGCCAGCAGTGAGACAGGGGGGCCGGGGGAGCTGTTTTTT.

The V and J genes are TRBV5-5 and TRBJ1-4; D is possibly TRBD1 (5 bases). Trimming removed 4 bases from V and 0 bases from J, with 13 bases in between. Germline assignment: CDR1 SGHKS and CDR2 YYEKEE (reference sequence). The CDR3 has 16 amino acids. In DNA, the CDR3 is TGTGCCAGCAGCCCTCAGGGCGGTTCAACTAATGAAAAACTGTTTTTT. It translates to CASSPQGGSTNEKLFF.

The rearrangement joins TRBV28 to TRBJ2-3, with D possibly matching TRBD1 (6 bases). In germline, CDR1 is MDHEN, CDR2 SYDVKM. Between the trimmed V and J ends, which lost 2 bases and 2 bases, there was a span of 8 bases. The CDR3 has 14 residues. DNA of the CDR3: TGTGCCAGCAGTTTAGGACAGATCACAGATACGCAGTATTTT. Amino acids: CASSLGQITDTQYF.

V is TRBV9 and J is TRBJ2-1; 7 bases are a match to TRBD1. Germline values: CDR1 SGDLS, CDR2 YYNGEE. Trimming removed 4 bases from V and 6 bases from J; junction bases left unmatched: 4. CDR3 length: 13 residues. DNA for the CDR3: TGTGCCAGCAGCTTGGACAGGTTCAATGAGCAGTTCTTC. Protein: CASSLDRFNEQFF.

The V call is TRBV18, the J call TRBJ2-7; 9 nucleotides line up with TRBD1. Germline CDR1 is KGHSH and CDR2 is LQKENI. CDR3 size: 15 residues. V shed 0 bases and J 1 base; nucleotides not matched to a gene: 1. Here the CDR3 reads CASSPPGQGSYEQYF. DNA for the CDR3: TGTGCCAGCTCACCACCGGGACAGGGATCCTACGAGCAGTACTTC.

This sequence joins TRBV10-2 and TRBJ2-1, with 7 positions matching TRBD1. Germline V lookup: CDR1 WSHSY, CDR2 SAAADI. The CDR3 runs 16 residues. The trim removed 6 bases at V and 0 bases at J, leaving 8 bases unmatched. CDR3 protein: CASSLQGIGSYNEQFF. CDR3 coding DNA: TGCGCCAGCAGCCTACAGGGGATTGGCTCCTACAATGAGCAGTTCTTC.

The gene calls are TRBV25-1 and TRBJ1-6; no clear D. CDR1 is MGHDK, CDR2 SYGVNS, per germline. V was cut by 4 bases and J by 9 bases, with 7 bases left in between. This CDR3 region has 12 residues. CDR3 DNA: TGTGCCAGCAGTGGACTTGGTTCACCCCTCCACTTT. Its protein product is CASSGLGSPLHF.

The chain links TRBV6-1 to TRBJ1-1; no firm D call. CDR1 and CDR2 from the germline V gene are MNHNS and SASEGT. The germline V and J ends were trimmed by 2 bases and 6 bases, with 19 bases remaining between them. The CDR3 consists of 16 residues. The CDR3 coding sequence is TGTGCCAGCAGTGAAAGAAGTGGAGGCGGTAGTGCTGAAGCTTTCTTT. The encoded protein is CASSERSGGGSAEAFF.

The chain employs TRBV10-1 and TRBJ1-5; 8 bases line up with TRBD1. Per the germline V gene, CDR1 is WNHNN and CDR2 is SYGVQD (reference sequence). With V trimmed by 4 bases and J by 6 bases, 2 bases remained unmatched. There are 13 residues in the CDR3. The DNA of the CDR3 is TGCGCCAGCAGTGGGACAGGGAGTCAGCCCCAGCATTTT. Protein: CASSGTGSQPQHF.

The chain uses TRBV9 and TRBJ1-6, with a tentative D call TRBD1 (6 bases). V lost 3 bases, J lost 9 bases, and 19 bases lay in between. CDR3 length: 16 amino acids. CDR1 and CDR2 from the germline V gene are SGDLS and YYNGEE. The CDR3 spells CASSASLGGGISPLHF. The CDR3 DNA reads TGTGCCAGCAGCGCAAGTTTGGGAGGGGGTATTTCACCCCTCCACTTT.

The chain uses TRBV28 and TRBJ2-3; the D gene is possibly TRBD2 (6 bases). The V gene's germline CDR1 is MDHEN and CDR2 SYDVKM. Trimming cost V 5 bases and J 0 bases, with 15 bases left between them. The length of the CDR3 is 16 residues. The CDR3 DNA reads as TGTGCCAGCAGTCAAGCCCTAGCGTCTAGCACAGATACGCAGTATTTT. Translated, it gives CASSQALASSTDTQYF. The variable domain in full, with the rest retrieved from reference TRBV28 and TRBJ2-3, is DVKVTQSSRYLVKRTGEKVFLECVQDMDHENMFWYRQDPGLGLRLIYFSYDVKMKEKGDIPEGYSVSREKKERFSLILESASTNQTSMYLCASSQALASSTDTQYFGPGTRLTVL.

The V and J genes are TRBV11-3 and TRBJ1-1; a possible D gene is TRBD1 (5 bases). Germline CDR1 reads SGHNT; CDR2 reads YENEEA. The CDR3 loop spans 17 amino acids. The V end lost 6 bases, the J end lost 1 base, and 21 bases lay between the germline ends. The CDR3 spells CASSTPGGFGPNTEAFF. The CDR3 nucleotides read TGTGCCAGCAGTACACCGGGGGGATTCGGGCCGAACACTGAAGCTTTCTTT.

The chain links TRBV13 to TRBJ1-1; 7 bases align to TRBD1. V shed 5 bases, J shed 1 base, and the junction held 13 bases outside the gene matches. The length of the CDR3 is 17 residues. Germline-derived CDR1 and CDR2 are PRHDT and FYEKMQ (reference sequence). The DNA for the CDR3 is TGTGCCAGCAGCATTCCCCCCACAGGGGATGAGAACACTGAAGCTTTCTTT. Its translation is CASSIPPTGDENTEAFF.

In its sample, this clone was seen a few times. V and J are TRBV4-1 and TRBJ2-2; 8 bases fit TRBD2. V lost 3 bases to trimming and J lost 2 bases; unmatched junction nucleotides: 5. Germline V lookup: CDR1 MGHRA, CDR2 YSYEKL. CDR3 size: 16 residues. CDR3 DNA sequence: TGCGCCAGCAGCCAGAGCGGGGGACTCAACACCGGGGAGCTGTTTTTT. It translates to CASSQSGGLNTGELFF.

The rearrangement joins TRBV6-1 to TRBJ2-7; D gene ambiguous. V lost 8 bases, J lost 0 bases, and 5 bases lay in between. CDR1 is MNHNS, CDR2 SASEGT, per germline. The CDR3 covers 11 residues. The CDR3 DNA reads as TGTGCCAGCCAGGACTCCTACGAGCAGTACTTC. This sequence encodes CASQDSYEQYF.

V and J are TRBV6-5 and TRBJ2-1, with 11 bases identical to TRBD2. V trimming: 3 bases; J trimming: 10 bases; junction bases outside the gene matches: 11. From germline, CDR1 is MNHEY and CDR2 SVGAGI. The CDR3 contains 16 residues. CDR3 region: CASSYTASGRSREQFF. In DNA form, the CDR3 reads TGTGCCAGCAGTTATACCGCTAGCGGGAGGTCTCGGGAGCAGTTCTTC.

The V gene is TRBV27, the J gene TRBJ2-1; 8 bases map to TRBD1. Looked up from germline, CDR1 is MNHEY and CDR2 is SMNVEV (reference sequence). Trimming removed 4 bases from V and 5 bases from J; junction bases left unmatched: 10. This CDR3 comprises 16 residues. DNA for the CDR3: TGTGCCAGCAGTTCCCCCCCTGGACAGGGCGACAATGAGCAGTTCTTC. Its protein product is CASSSPPGQGDNEQFF.

The rearrangement links TRBV28 to TRBJ2-7; TRBD1 might be the D (6 bases). The CDR3 covers 16 residues. Looked up from germline, CDR1 is MDHEN and CDR2 is SYDVKM. The V and J ends lost 3 bases and 2 bases respectively, with 17 bases between them. The CDR3, as DNA: TGTGCCAGCAGTTTCTCGCTTAAGGGGACAACCTACGAGCAGTACTTC. Translating it yields CASSFSLKGTTYEQYF.

This clone was recorded a few times. The V gene is TRBV4-2, the J gene TRBJ1-5; D remains ambiguous. With 1 base removed from V and 3 bases from J, the gap between germline ends came to 10 bases. This CDR3 contains 15 residues. Germline lookup yields CDR1 LGHNA and CDR2 YNFKEQ. CDR3 loop: CASSQARELNQPQHF. The CDR3 coding sequence is TGTGCCAGCAGCCAAGCCCGGGAACTCAATCAGCCCCAGCATTTT.